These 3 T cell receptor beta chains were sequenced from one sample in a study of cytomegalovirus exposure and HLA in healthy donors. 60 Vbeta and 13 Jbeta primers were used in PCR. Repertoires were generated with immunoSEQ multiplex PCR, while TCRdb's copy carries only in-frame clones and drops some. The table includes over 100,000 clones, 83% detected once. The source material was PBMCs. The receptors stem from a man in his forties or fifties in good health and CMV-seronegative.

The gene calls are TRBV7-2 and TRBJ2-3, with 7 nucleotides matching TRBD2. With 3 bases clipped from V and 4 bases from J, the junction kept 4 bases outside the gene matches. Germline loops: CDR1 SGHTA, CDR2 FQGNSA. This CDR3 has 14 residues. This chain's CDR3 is CASSFSRGSDTQYF. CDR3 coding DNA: TGTGCCAGCAGCTTCTCGCGGGGGTCAGATACGCAGTATTTT.

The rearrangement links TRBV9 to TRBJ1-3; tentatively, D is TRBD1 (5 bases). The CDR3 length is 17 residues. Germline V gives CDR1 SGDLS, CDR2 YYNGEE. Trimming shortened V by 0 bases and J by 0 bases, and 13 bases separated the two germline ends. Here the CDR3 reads CASSVGGVPSSGNTIYF. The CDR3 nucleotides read TGTGCCAGCAGCGTAGGGGGGGTCCCAAGCTCTGGAAACACCATATATTTT.

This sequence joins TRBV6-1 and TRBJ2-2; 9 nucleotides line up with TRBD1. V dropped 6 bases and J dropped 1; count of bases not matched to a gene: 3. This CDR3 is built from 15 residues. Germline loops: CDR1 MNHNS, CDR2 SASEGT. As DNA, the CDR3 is TGTGCCAGCAGGCGGGACAGGGTGAACACCGGGGAGCTGTTTTTT. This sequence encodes CASRRDRVNTGELFF.